Shown below are 20 T cell receptor beta chains from a single sample sequenced in a study of human T cells and chemical hapten exposure. From the RACE reads, TCRdb called clonotypes with MiXCR, one entry per CDR3 protein. Of around 300,000 distinct CDR3 sequences listed, 5.5% are singletons. Described time point: pre-sensitization, week 0. Treatment of the sample: therapeutic diphenylcyclopropenone sensitization with weekly scalp DPC. Specimen: whole blood, collected in connection with sensitization to the hapten diphenylcyclopropenone (DPC). Receptors were obtained from a woman under 30 with alopecia areata. Some clones in this sample may be carry-over from other donors' samples.

This clonotype occurred a few times. J is TRBJ1-1 and V is TRBV5-1, with D possibly TRBD1 on 6 matching bases. The CDR3 runs 13 residues. Trimming left V 8 bases short and J 0 bases short, with 11 bases between. Germline assignment: CDR1 SGHRS and CDR2 YFSETQ. The CDR3 is CASSRGVNTEAFF. CDR3 DNA: TGCGCCAGTTCCAGGGGCGTGAACACTGAAGCTTTCTTT.

This clonotype was seen at least ten times. The V gene is TRBV5-5, the J gene TRBJ2-3; TRBD1 is a possible D gene (7 bases). Germline values: CDR1 SGHKS, CDR2 YYEKEE (reference sequence). The V and J ends lost 4 bases and 4 bases respectively, with 16 bases between them. The CDR3 sequence is 15 residues long. Here the CDR3 reads CASSQGGTVADTQYF. The CDR3 region has the DNA TGTGCCAGCAGCCAAGGAGGGACAGTGGCAGATACGCAGTATTTT. The full variable domain, completed using reference TRBV5-5 and TRBJ2-3, is DAGVTQSPTHLIKTRGQQVTLRCSPISGHKSVSWYQQVLGQGPQFIFQYYEKEERGRGNFPDRFSARQFPNYSSELNVNALLLGDSALYLCASSQGGTVADTQYFGPGTRLTVL.

V usage is TRBV14 and J usage is TRBJ2-3; 7 nucleotides agree with TRBD1. The CDR3 has 16 residues. The germline CDR1 and CDR2 sequences are SGHDN and FVKESK. After removal of 3 bases from V and 7 bases from J, the junction contained 13 bases not matched to a gene. CDR3 protein: CASSQRQGTIRNTQYF. CDR3 coding DNA: TGTGCCAGCAGCCAGAGACAGGGTACGATTAGAAATACGCAGTATTTT.

This clonotype has just a few counts. The rearrangement links TRBV14 to TRBJ1-2; D perhaps matches TRBD1 (6 bases). Per the germline V gene, CDR1 is SGHDN and CDR2 is FVKESK. The CDR3 consists of 13 residues. The V and J ends lost 2 bases and 4 bases respectively, with 8 bases between them. The CDR3 reads CASSQLDSYGYTF. The DNA of the CDR3 is TGTGCCAGCAGCCAACTGGACAGCTATGGCTACACCTTC.

About this clonotype: One junction end does not reproduce the germline sequence, and a read error may be involved. Written as DNA, the CDR3 is TGTGCCAGCAGGTTAGGACAGGCCTTGAACACTGAAGCTTTCTTT. Protein product: CASRLGQALNTEAFF. The J gene is TRBJ1-1, the V gene TRBV7-9; the match to TRBD1 covers 7 bases. Germline V CDR1 and CDR2: SEHNR, FQNEAQ (reference sequence). CDR3 size: 15 residues.

This clonotype was seen a handful of times. The V and J genes are TRBV4-3 and TRBJ1-5, with D unresolved. CDR3 size: 15 residues. In germline, CDR1 is LGHNA, CDR2 YSLEER. Trimming removed 5 bases from V and 3 bases from J, with 14 bases in between. The CDR3 region has the DNA TGCGCCAGCAGCGCTGTAAGGCGGATCAATCAGCCCCAGCATTTT. Protein product: CASSAVRRINQPQHF.

The chain has TRBV20-1 and TRBJ2-7, with 8 bases matching TRBD2. The J segment lost 3 bases and the V segment lost 1 base, leaving 2 bases of the junction unmatched. The CDR3 has 13 residues. Germline V gene sequence: CDR1 DFQATT, CDR2 SNEGSKA (reference sequence). The CDR3 here is CSARAAGVYEQYF. The CDR3 DNA is TGCAGTGCTAGAGCAGCGGGGGTCTACGAGCAGTACTTC.

The chain carries TRBV5-5 and TRBJ1-1, with D possibly TRBD1 on 5 matching bases. Germline V gene sequence: CDR1 SGHKS, CDR2 YYEKEE (reference sequence). The V end was cut by 4 bases, the J end by 7 bases, with 11 bases between. The CDR3 extends over 12 amino acids. CDR3 bases: TGTGCCAGCAGCGGTGGGGCGCTTGAAGCTTTCTTT. Translation gives CASSGGALEAFF.

Ten or more counts support this clonotype. This sequence joins TRBV7-9 and TRBJ1-1; D is unclear. With 4 bases removed from V and 0 bases from J, the gap between germline ends came to 15 bases. This CDR3 comprises 16 residues. In germline, CDR1 is SEHNR, CDR2 FQNEAQ (reference sequence). The CDR3 sequence: CASSSLDGTLNTEAFF. Written as DNA, the CDR3 is TGTGCCAGCAGCTCCCTGGATGGCACTTTGAACACTGAAGCTTTCTTT.

V gene TRBV27 combines with J gene TRBJ1-5, with a possible D match to TRBD1 (6 bases). Trimming took off 5 bases at V and 3 bases at J, with 14 bases between the two ends. CDR1 MNHEY and CDR2 SMNVEV come from the germline V gene (reference sequence). The CDR3 loop spans 15 amino acids. CDR3 DNA: TGTGCCAGCAGTGCGGACAGTCTTCTCAATCAGCCCCAGCATTTT. It specifies CASSADSLLNQPQHF.

There are many counts of this clonotype. The chain employs TRBV5-1 and TRBJ1-2, with D possibly being TRBD1 (6 bases). The CDR3 runs to 14 residues. Germline V gene lookup returns CDR1 SGHRS and CDR2 YFSETQ. The germline V and J ends were trimmed by 0 bases and 0 bases, with 6 bases remaining between them. CDR3 coding DNA: TGCGCCAGCAGCTTGGGGGGGCCTAACTATGGCTACACCTTC. Translated: CASSLGGPNYGYTF.

The V gene is TRBV7-9, the J gene TRBJ2-1; 11 nucleotides line up with TRBD2. Germline V gene sequence: CDR1 SEHNR, CDR2 FQNEAQ (reference sequence). The CDR3 consists of 16 residues. V trimming: 3 bases; J trimming: 2 bases; junction bases outside the gene matches: 3. DNA for the CDR3: TGTGCCAGCAGCTTCACTAGCGGGGGAGCCTACAATGAGCAGTTCTTC. Protein product: CASSFTSGGAYNEQFF.

This clonotype was seen only a few times. This chain uses TRBV7-3 with TRBJ1-2; D perhaps matches TRBD1 (6 bases). In germline, CDR1 is SGHTA, CDR2 FQGTGA. V was trimmed by 5 bases and J by 4 bases, leaving 17 bases between them. This CDR3 region has 15 residues. The CDR3 spells CASSPGGGGSYGYTF. CDR3 sequence (DNA): TGTGCCAGCAGCCCTGGAGGGGGTGGAAGCTATGGCTACACCTTC.

There are a few counts of this clonotype. V gene TRBV4-3 combines with J gene TRBJ1-3; 7 bases are shared with TRBD1. This CDR3 has 17 amino acids. V lost 1 base to trimming and J lost 0 bases; unmatched junction nucleotides: 6. The V gene's germline CDR1 is LGHNA and CDR2 YSLEER. CDR3: CASSQGSRDSSGNTIYF. In nucleotides, the CDR3 is TGCGCCAGCAGCCAAGGAAGCCGGGACAGCTCTGGAAACACCATATATTTT.

This chain connects TRBV28 to TRBJ2-5; D perhaps matches TRBD1 (6 bases). Looked up from germline, CDR1 is MDHEN and CDR2 is SYDVKM. CDR3 length equals 14 residues. With 2 bases removed from V and 4 bases from J, the gap between germline ends came to 11 bases. Here the CDR3 reads CASSLTGTRETQYF. Here the CDR3 DNA reads TGTGCCAGCAGTTTAACGGGGACAAGAGAGACCCAGTACTTC.

This clonotype was counted many times. The V gene is TRBV12-3 or TRBV12-4, the J gene TRBJ2-5; D not resolved. Trimming left V 6 bases short and J 3 bases short, with 5 bases between. This CDR3 has 11 residues. The CDR3 sequence: CASSREETQYF. In DNA form, the CDR3 reads TGTGCCAGCAGCCGTGAAGAGACCCAGTACTTC.

Only a few counts were recorded for this clonotype. The chain uses TRBV6-5 and TRBJ1-1; perhaps TRBD1 as D (5 bases). Germline V CDR1 and CDR2: MNHEY, SVGAGI. The CDR3 covers 15 residues. V was trimmed by 0 bases and J by 1 base, leaving 9 bases between them. The CDR3 is CASSYSGAPNTEAFF. The CDR3 DNA reads TGTGCCAGCAGTTACTCAGGGGCCCCGAACACTGAAGCTTTCTTT.

The chain couples TRBV25-1 to TRBJ2-6; TRBD2 might be the D (5 bases). Trimming left V 1 base short and J 0 bases short, with 16 bases between. The CDR3 is made up of 19 amino acids. CDR1 is MGHDK and CDR2 is SYGVNS in the germline V gene. Here the CDR3 reads CASSEFWGVPDSGANVLTF. The CDR3 DNA reads as TGTGCCAGCAGTGAATTTTGGGGAGTTCCTGACTCTGGGGCCAACGTCCTGACTTTC.

There are a few counts of this clonotype. The J gene is TRBJ1-2, the V gene TRBV20-1, with TRBD1 identical over 8 bases. The length of the CDR3 is 13 residues. The V and J ends lost 4 bases and 2 bases, in that order; junction bases with no gene match: 3. Germline-derived CDR1 and CDR2 are DFQATT and SNEGSKA (reference sequence). The CDR3 nucleotides read TGCAGTGCTAACAGGGGGGAAAACTATGGCTACACCTTC. Translated: CSANRGENYGYTF.

This clonotype has a count of ten or more. A read error may produce the germline difference seen at one junction end. V and J are TRBV7-9 and TRBJ2-1, with D unclear. The V gene's germline CDR1 is SEHNR and CDR2 FQNEAQ (reference sequence). The CDR3 loop spans 12 amino acids. The CDR3 coding sequence is TGTGCCAGCAGCGTAGCAAACTATGAGCAGTTCTTC. Translated, it gives CASSVANYEQFF. Full variable domain (rest looked up from reference TRBV7-9 and TRBJ2-1): DTGVSQNPRHKITKRGQNVTFRCDPISEHNRLYWYRQTLGQGPEFLTYFQNEAQLEKSRLLSDRFSAERPKGSFSTLEIQRTEQGDSAMYLCASSVANYEQFFGPGTRLTVL.